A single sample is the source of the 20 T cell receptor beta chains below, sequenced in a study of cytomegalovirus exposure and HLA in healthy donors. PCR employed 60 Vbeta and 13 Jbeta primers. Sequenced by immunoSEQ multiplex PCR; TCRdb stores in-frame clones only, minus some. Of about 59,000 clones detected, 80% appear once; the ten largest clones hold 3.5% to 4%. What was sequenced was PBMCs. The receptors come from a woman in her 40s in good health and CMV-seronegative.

CDR3 residues: CASSPTGSSYNEQFF. DNA for the CDR3: TGTGCCAGCAGCCCTACAGGGAGCTCCTACAATGAGCAGTTCTTC. The chain has TRBV9 and TRBJ2-1, with a tentative D call TRBD1 (6 bases). CDR1 is SGDLS and CDR2 is YYNGEE in the germline V gene. The CDR3 contains 15 residues. V dropped 4 bases and J dropped 0 bases, with 11 bases sitting between them.

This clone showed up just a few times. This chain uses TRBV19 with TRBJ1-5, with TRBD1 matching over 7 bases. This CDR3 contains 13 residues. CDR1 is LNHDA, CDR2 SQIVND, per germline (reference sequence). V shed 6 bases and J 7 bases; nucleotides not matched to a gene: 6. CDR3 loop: CASRGQLSQPQHF. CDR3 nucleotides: TGTGCCAGTAGGGGACAGCTGTCCCAGCCCCAGCATTTT.

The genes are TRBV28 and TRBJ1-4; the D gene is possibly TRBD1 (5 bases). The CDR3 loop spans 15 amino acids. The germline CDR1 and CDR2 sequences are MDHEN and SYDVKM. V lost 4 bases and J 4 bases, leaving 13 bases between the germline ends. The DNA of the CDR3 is TGTGCCAGCAGTTCAACGGGGGTGCTTAATGAAAAACTGTTTTTT. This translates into CASSSTGVLNEKLFF.

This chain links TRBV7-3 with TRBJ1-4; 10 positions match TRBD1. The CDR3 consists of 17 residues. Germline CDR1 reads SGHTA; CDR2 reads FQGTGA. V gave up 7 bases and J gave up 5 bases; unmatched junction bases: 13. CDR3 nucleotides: TGTGCCAGCACTCTATGGGCCTTGGGACAGGGGAATGAAAAACTGTTTTTT. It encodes CASTLWALGQGNEKLFF.

The CDR3 sequence: CASSPPGGYNEQFF. The CDR3, as DNA: TGTGCCAGCAGCCCTCCCGGGGGATACAATGAGCAGTTCTTC. This rearrangement joins TRBV7-2 to TRBJ2-1, with D perhaps matching TRBD2 (6 bases). Germline V gives CDR1 SGHTA, CDR2 FQGNSA. Trimming shortened V by 5 bases and J by 4 bases, and 12 bases separated the two germline ends. The CDR3 runs 14 residues.

CDR3 protein: CAISESLVASSYNEQFF. Here the CDR3 DNA reads TGTGCCATCAGTGAGTCTCTAGTAGCCTCCTCCTACAATGAGCAGTTCTTC. The chain recombines TRBV10-3 with TRBJ2-1; D gene uncertain. V was trimmed by 0 bases and J by 0 bases, leaving 12 bases between them. This CDR3 comprises 17 residues. Germline CDR1 reads ENHRY; CDR2 reads SYGVKD.

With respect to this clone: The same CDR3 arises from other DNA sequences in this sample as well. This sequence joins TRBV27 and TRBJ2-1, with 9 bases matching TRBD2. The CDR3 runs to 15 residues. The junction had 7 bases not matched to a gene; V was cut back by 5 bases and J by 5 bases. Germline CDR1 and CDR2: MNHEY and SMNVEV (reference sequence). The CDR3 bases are TGTGCCAGCAGTCCCGGAGCGGGAGGCAACAATGAGCAGTTCTTC. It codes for CASSPGAGGNNEQFF.

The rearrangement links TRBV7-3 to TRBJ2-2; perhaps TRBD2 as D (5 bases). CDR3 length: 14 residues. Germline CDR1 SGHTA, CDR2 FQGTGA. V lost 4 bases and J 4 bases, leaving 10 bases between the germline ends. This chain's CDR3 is CASSSTSGTGELFF. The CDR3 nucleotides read TGTGCCAGCAGCTCCACCAGCGGCACCGGGGAGCTGTTTTTT.

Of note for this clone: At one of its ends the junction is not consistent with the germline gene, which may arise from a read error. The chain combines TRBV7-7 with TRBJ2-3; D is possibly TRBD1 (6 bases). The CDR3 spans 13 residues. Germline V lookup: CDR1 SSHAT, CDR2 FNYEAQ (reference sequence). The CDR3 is CASSLNRAYTQYF. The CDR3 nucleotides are TGTGCTAGCAGCTTAAACAGGGCGTATACGCAGTATTTT. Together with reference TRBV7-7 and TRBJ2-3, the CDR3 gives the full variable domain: GAGVSQSPRYKVTKRGQDVTLRCDPISSHATLYWYQQALGQGPEFLTYFNYEAQPDKSGLPSDRFSAERPEGSISTLTIQRTEQRDSAMYRCASSLNRAYTQYFGPGTRLTVL.

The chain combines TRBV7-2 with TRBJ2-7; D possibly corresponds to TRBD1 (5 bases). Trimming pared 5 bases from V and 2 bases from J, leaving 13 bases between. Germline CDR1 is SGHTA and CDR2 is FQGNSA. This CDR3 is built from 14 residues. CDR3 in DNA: TGTGCCAGCAGCGAAAGGGGCCTGACCTACGAGCAGTACTTC. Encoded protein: CASSERGLTYEQYF.

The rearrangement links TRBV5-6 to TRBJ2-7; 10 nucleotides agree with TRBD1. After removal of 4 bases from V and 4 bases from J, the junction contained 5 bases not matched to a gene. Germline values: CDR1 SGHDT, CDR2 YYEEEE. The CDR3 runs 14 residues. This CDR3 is CASSNRDRGYEQYF. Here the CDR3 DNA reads TGTGCCAGCAGCAACCGGGACAGGGGTTACGAGCAGTACTTC.

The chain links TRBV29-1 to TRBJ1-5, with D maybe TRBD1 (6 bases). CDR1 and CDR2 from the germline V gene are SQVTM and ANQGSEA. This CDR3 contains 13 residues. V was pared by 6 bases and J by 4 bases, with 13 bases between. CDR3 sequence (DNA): TGCAGCGTCGCAGGCAGGGGTAATCAGCCCCAGCATTTT. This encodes CSVAGRGNQPQHF.

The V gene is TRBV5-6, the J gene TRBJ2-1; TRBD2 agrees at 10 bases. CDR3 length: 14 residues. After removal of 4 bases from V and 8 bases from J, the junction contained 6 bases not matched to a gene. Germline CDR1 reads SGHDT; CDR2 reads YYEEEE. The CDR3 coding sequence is TGTGCCAGCAGCGTGGGACTAGCGAGACATGAGCAGTTCTTC. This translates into CASSVGLARHEQFF.

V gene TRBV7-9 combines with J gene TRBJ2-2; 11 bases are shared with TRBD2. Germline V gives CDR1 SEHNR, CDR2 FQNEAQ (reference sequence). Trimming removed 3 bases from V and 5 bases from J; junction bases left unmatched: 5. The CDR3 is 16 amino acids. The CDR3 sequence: CASSFETSGTTGELFF. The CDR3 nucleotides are TGTGCCAGCAGCTTCGAGACTAGCGGGACAACCGGGGAGCTGTTTTTT.

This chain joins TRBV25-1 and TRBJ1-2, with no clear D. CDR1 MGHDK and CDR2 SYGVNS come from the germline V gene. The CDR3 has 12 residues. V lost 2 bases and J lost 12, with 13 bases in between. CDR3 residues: CASSEGGTTHTF. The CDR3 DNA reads TGTGCCAGCAGTGAAGGAGGCACTACCCACACCTTC.

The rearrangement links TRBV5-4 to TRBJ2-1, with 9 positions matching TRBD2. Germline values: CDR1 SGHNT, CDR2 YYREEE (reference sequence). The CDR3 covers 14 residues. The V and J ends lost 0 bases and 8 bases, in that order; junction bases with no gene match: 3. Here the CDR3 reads CASSLEGLADEQFF. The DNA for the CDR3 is TGTGCCAGCAGCTTGGAGGGACTAGCAGATGAGCAGTTCTTC. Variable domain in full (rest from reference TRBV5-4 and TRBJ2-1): ETGVTQSPTHLIKTRGQQVTLRCSSQSGHNTVSWYQQALGQGPQFIFQYYREEENGRGNFPPRFSGLQFPNYSSELNVNALELDDSALYLCASSLEGLADEQFFGPGTRLTVL.

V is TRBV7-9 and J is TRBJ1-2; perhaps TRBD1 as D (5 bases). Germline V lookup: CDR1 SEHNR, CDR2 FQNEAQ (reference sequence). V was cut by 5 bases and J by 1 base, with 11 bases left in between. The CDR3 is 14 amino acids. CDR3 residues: CASSKVQGNYGYTF. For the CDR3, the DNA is TGTGCCAGCAGCAAAGTCCAGGGTAACTATGGCTACACCTTC. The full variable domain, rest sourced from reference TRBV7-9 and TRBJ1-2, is DTGVSQNPRHKITKRGQNVTFRCDPISEHNRLYWYRQTLGQGPEFLTYFQNEAQLEKSRLLSDRFSAERPKGSFSTLEIQRTEQGDSAMYLCASSKVQGNYGYTFGSGTRLTVV.

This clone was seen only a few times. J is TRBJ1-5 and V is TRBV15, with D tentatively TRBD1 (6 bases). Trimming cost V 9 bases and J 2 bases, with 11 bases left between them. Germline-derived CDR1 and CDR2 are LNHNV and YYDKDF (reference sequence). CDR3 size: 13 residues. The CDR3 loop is CATSNRGNQPQHF. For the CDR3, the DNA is TGTGCCACATCAAACAGGGGCAATCAGCCCCAGCATTTT.

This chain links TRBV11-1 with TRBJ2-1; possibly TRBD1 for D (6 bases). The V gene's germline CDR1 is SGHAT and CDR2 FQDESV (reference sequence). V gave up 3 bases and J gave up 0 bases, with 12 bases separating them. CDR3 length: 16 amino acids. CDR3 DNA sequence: TGTGCCAGCAGCTTGTCAGGGGCCAGCTCCTACAATGAGCAGTTCTTC. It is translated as CASSLSGASSYNEQFF.

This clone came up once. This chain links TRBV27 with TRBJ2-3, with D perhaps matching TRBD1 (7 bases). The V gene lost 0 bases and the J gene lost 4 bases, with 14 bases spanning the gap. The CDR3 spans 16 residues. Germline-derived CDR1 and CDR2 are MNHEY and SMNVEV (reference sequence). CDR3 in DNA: TGTGCCAGCAGTTTATCTGGAGGGGGCTATTCAGATACGCAGTATTTT. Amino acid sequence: CASSLSGGGYSDTQYF.